The source of this TCR beta chain is a study of T cell changes during pregnancy in multiple sclerosis. Trimming at V came to 1 base and at J to 3 bases, leaving 4 bases not matched to a gene. CDR3 length: 15 amino acids. The germline V gene encodes CDR1 SGDLS and CDR2 YYNGEE. The data were produced by immunoSEQ multiplex PCR, yet TCRdb's version contains in-frame clones alone and is incomplete. The sample gives around 78,000 clones, 93% of which show up once; more than 2% is in the top ten. This material consisted of peripheral blood, taken in the second trimester of pregnancy. This receptor was taken from a female donor with multiple sclerosis, enrolled in a pregnancy study. The genes are TRBV9 and TRBJ1-5; 7 positions agree with TRBD1. In DNA, the CDR3 is TGTGCCAGCAGCGTACAGGGGGGAACCAATCAGCCCCAGCATTTT. Translation: CASSVQGGTNQPQHF.